One sample yielded the 3 T cell receptor beta chains listed below, sequenced in a study of T cells in women clearing cervical HPV infection. Profiled with immunoSEQ multiplex PCR; TCRdb holds only in-frame clones, not every one. The sample includes approximately 41,000 clones. Sequences were obtained from blood buffy coat. The origin of the receptors is a woman aged 18 to 75 with a cervical HPV16 infection that either progressed to CIN3+ or cleared (not recorded which).

Notes on this clone: From the germline J gene comes the end of the CDR3, since the read stops 3 residues before it. The chain carries TRBV5-1 and TRBJ1-2; D is possibly TRBD1 (5 bases). V lost 0 bases and J lost 6, with 18 bases in between. The CDR3 loop spans 16 amino acids. The V gene's germline CDR1 is SGHRS and CDR2 YFSETQ. CDR3 protein: CASSLGYDFPGDGYTF. The part of the CDR3 DNA that was read is TGCGCCAGCAGCTTGGGATACGACTTTCCGGGGGATGGC.

In the case of this clone: Read data end 3 residues before the CDR3 end; the end is taken from the germline J gene. The chain has TRBV4-2 and TRBJ1-1, with D possibly matching TRBD1 (5 bases). This CDR3 contains 20 residues. The V end was cut by 4 bases, the J end by 2 bases, with 29 bases between. The germline V gene encodes CDR1 LGHNA and CDR2 YNFKEQ. CDR3 DNA, as far as it was read: TGTGCCAGCAGCCCTTATCCGTTCCAGGGCGGAGGATGGATCAACACTGAA. Translation: CASSPYPFQGGGWINTE. In full, the CDR3 is CASSPYPFQGGGWINTEAFF.

CDR3 DNA, as far as it was read: TGCGCCAGCAGCTTGGGGACACGAACGGAAGAGACC. Its translation is CASSLGTRTEET. From start to end, the CDR3 is CASSLGTRTEETQYF. This sequence joins TRBV5-1 and TRBJ2-5; D perhaps matches TRBD1 (5 bases). The read comes to an end 3 residues before the CDR3 does, leaving the germline J gene to fill in the end. CDR3 length equals 15 residues. Per germline, CDR1 SGHRS and CDR2 YFSETQ. With 0 bases removed from V and 3 bases from J, the gap between germline ends came to 12 bases. Combining the CDR3 with reference TRBV5-1 and TRBJ2-5 gives the whole variable domain KAGVTQTPRYLIKTRGQQVTLSCSPISGHRSVSWYQQTPGQGLQFLFEYFSETQRNKGNFPGRFSGRQFSNSRSEMNVSTLELGDSALYLCASSLGTRTEETQYFGPGTRLLVL.